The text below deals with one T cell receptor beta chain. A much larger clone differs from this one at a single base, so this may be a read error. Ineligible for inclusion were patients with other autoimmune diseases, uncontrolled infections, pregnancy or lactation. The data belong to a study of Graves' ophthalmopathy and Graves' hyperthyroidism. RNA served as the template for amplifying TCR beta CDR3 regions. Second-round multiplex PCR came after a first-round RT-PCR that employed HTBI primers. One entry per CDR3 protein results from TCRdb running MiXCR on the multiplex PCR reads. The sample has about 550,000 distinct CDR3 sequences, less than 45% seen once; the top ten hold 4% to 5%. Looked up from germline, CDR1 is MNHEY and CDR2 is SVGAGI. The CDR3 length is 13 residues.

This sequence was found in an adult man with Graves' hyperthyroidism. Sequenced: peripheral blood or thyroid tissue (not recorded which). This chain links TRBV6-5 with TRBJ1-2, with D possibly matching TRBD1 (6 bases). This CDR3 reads CASSRGTNYGHTF. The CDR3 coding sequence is TGTGCCAGCAGTAGGGGGACTAACTATGGCCACACCTTC.